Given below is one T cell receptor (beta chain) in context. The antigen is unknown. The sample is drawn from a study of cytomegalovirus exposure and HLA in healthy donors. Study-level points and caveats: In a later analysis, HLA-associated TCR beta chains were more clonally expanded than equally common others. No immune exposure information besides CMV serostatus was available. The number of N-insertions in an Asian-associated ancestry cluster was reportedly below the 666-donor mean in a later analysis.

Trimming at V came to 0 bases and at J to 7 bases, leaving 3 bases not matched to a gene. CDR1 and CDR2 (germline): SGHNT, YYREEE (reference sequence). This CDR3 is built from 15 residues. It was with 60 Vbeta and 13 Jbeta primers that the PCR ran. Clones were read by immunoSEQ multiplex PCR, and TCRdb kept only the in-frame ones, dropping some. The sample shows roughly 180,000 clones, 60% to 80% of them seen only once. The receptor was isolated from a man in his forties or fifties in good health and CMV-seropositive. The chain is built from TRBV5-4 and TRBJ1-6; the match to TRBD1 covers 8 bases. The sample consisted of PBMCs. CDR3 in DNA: TGTGCCAGCAGCTTGGCCTGGACAGGGAATTCACCCCTCCACTTT. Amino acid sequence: CASSLAWTGNSPLHF.